The T cell receptor (beta chain) described here comes from a study of early T cells in non-severe SARS-CoV-2 infection. Overall study findings and caveats: VDJdb matching skewed toward anti-spike CD8 responses, missing private and CD4 specificities.

About this clonotype: Antigen specificity is unknown.

The CDR3 sequence is 13 residues long. V lost 1 base to trimming and J lost 4 bases, with 7 bases between them. Germline V gene lookup returns CDR1 KGHSH and CDR2 LQKENI. One entry per CDR3 protein results from TCRdb running MiXCR on the 5' RACE reads. This table has roughly 65,000 distinct CDR3 sequences, 9.5% to 13% appearing once. Sequencing used whole blood. The V call is TRBV18, the J call TRBJ1-1; D unclear. The clonotype comes from an adult who was a healthcare worker with PCR-confirmed SARS-CoV-2 infection or an uninfected control (not recorded which). CDR3 DNA: TGTGCCAGCTCACCACTACACCCCACTGAAGCTTTCTTT. Translated: CASSPLHPTEAFF. Full variable domain (remainder filled in from reference TRBV18 and TRBJ1-1): NAGVMQNPRHLVRRRGQEARLRCSPMKGHSHVYWYRQLPEEGLKFMVYLQKENIIDESGMPKERFSAEFPKEGPSILRIQQVVRGDSAAYFCASSPLHPTEAFFGQGTRLTVV.